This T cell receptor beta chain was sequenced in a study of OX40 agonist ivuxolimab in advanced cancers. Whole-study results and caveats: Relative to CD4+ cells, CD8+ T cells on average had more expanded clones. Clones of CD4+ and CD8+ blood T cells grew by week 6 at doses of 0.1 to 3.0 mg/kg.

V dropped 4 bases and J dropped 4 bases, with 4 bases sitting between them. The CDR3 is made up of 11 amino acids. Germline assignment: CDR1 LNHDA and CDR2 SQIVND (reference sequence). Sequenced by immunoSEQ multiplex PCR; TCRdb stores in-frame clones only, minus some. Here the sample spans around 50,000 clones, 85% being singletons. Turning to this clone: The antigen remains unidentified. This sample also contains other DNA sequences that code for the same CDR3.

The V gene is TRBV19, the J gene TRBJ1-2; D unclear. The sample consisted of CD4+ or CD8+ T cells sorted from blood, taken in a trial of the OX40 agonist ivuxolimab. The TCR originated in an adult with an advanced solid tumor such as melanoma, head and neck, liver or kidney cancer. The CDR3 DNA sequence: TGTGCCAGTAGTACGGGCTATGGCTACACCTTC. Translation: CASSTGYGYTF.